These T cell receptor beta chains were read from a single sample in a study of circulating CD8 cells and anti-PD-1 response in melanoma. From the reads, TCRdb called clonotypes with MiXCR, one entry per CDR3 protein. This table holds about a thousand distinct CDR3 sequences, 9.3% found once. The sample in question was CD8+ T cells from PBMCs, obtained at baseline or after one month of anti-PD-1 therapy (not recorded which). All receptors derive from a human donor with melanoma. CDR3s include the opening cysteine and the closing phenylalanine or tryptophan. The D gene is left open where the match is weak. Only part of the rows carry a size: once, few, many, or a class if the clone is expanded.

D,V,J,size,CDR3,DNA
NA,TRBV19,TRBJ2-6,medium-sized,CASTGTSSGANVLTF,TGTGCCAGTACAGGGACAAGCTCTGGGGCCAACGTCCTGACTTTC
NA,TRBV24-1,TRBJ2-2,medium-sized,CATRAEGDAGELFF,TGTGCCACCCGCGCGGAGGGGGACGCCGGGGAGCTGTTTTTT
NA,TRBV27,TRBJ2-7,medium-sized,CASSFDTGSYEQYF,TGTGCCAGCAGTTTTGACACAGGCTCCTACGAGCAGTACTTC
NA,TRBV14,TRBJ1-5,NA,CASSQDQDQPQHF,TGCGCCAGCAGCCAAGATCAGGATCAGCCCCAGCATTTT
NA,TRBV6-4,TRBJ1-5,medium-sized,CASSDGDGQPQHF,TGTGCCAGCAGTGATGGGGACGGTCAGCCCCAGCATTTT
NA,TRBV7-2,TRBJ2-7,medium-sized,CASSLEVSGYEQYF,TGTGCCAGCAGCCTGGAAGTCTCAGGGTACGAGCAGTACTTC
TRBD1,TRBV27,TRBJ2-7,medium-sized,CASSPGQYSYEQYF,TGTGCCAGCAGCCCGGGACAGTACTCCTACGAGCAGTACTTC
NA,TRBV19,TRBJ2-2,medium-sized,CASRSGTTNTGELFF,TGTGCCAGTAGATCCGGGACCACCAACACCGGGGAGCTGTTTTTT
TRBD2,TRBV5-4,TRBJ2-3,NA,CASSSGLAGYTDAQYF,TGTGCCAGCAGCTCTGGACTAGCGGGGTACACAGATGCGCAGTATTTT
NA,TRBV24-1,TRBJ2-2,few,CATSDAGSTGELFF,TGTGCCACCAGTGACGCGGGGAGCACCGGGGAGCTGTTTTTT
TRBD1,TRBV19,TRBJ1-1,NA,CASSLDPGGITEAFF,TGTGCCAGTAGTCTTGACCCAGGGGGCATCACTGAAGCTTTCTTT
NA,TRBV7-8,TRBJ2-5,medium-sized,CASRRAGAQETQYF,TGTGCCAGCAGAAGAGCGGGTGCTCAAGAGACCCAGTACTTC
TRBD2,TRBV20-1,TRBJ2-1,medium-sized,CSVRPGLAGAISYNEQFF,TGCAGTGTTAGACCGGGACTAGCGGGGGCCATCTCCTACAATGAGCAGTTCTTC
NA,TRBV19,TRBJ1-1,medium-sized,CASSIVHLNSEAFF,TGTGCCAGTAGTATAGTACACCTGAACAGTGAAGCTTTCTTT
TRBD2,TRBV16,TRBJ2-1,medium-sized,CASSQGAGGPESYNEQFF,TGTGCCAGCAGCCAAGGAGCGGGGGGGCCAGAATCCTACAATGAGCAGTTCTTC
NA,TRBV7-8,TRBJ2-5,medium-sized,CASRRAGVQETQYF,TGTGCCAGCAGAAGAGCGGGTGTTCAAGAGACCCAGTACTTC
NA,TRBV19,TRBJ2-2,medium-sized,CASSMISQAGELFF,TGTGCCAGTAGTATGATCTCGCAGGCTGGGGAGCTGTTTTTT
NA,TRBV18,TRBJ1-1,medium-sized,CASSPPGPNTEAFF,TGTGCCAGCTCACCACCGGGGCCCAACACTGAAGCTTTCTTT
TRBD1,TRBV28,TRBJ2-4,medium-sized,CASSSDGTGGELAKNIQYF,TGTGCCAGCAGTTCGGACGGGACAGGGGGGGAACTAGCCAAAAACATTCAGTACTTC
NA,TRBV7-7,TRBJ2-2,medium-sized,CASSPQAGELFF,TGTGCTAGCAGCCCACAGGCCGGGGAGCTGTTTTTT
NA,TRBV4-2,TRBJ1-1,medium-sized,CASSQDDESSEAFF,TGTGCCAGCAGCCAAGACGACGAGAGCAGTGAAGCTTTCTTT
NA,TRBV27,TRBJ1-2,NA,CASRPGLANYGYTF,TGTGCCAGCAGACCGGGCTTGGCCAACTATGGCTACACCTTC
NA,TRBV29-1,TRBJ2-7,NA,CSVEGGGGDEQYF,TGCAGCGTTGAAGGGGGCGGCGGGGACGAGCAGTACTTC
NA,TRBV7-2,TRBJ1-6,few,CASSLVGRANSPLHF,TGTGCCAGCAGCTTAGTGGGCAGAGCAAATTCACCCCTCCACTTT
NA,TRBV4-1,TRBJ1-1,medium-sized,CASSPPRGQSEAFF,TGCGCCAGCAGCCCTCCCCGTGGACAGTCAGAAGCTTTCTTT
NA,TRBV14,TRBJ2-7,large,CASSPEEGTYEQYF,TGTGCCAGCAGCCCGGAGGAGGGTACCTACGAGCAGTACTTC
NA,TRBV9,TRBJ1-2,large,CASSVEHTGNYGYTF,TGTGCCAGCAGCGTAGAACACACCGGTAACTATGGCTACACCTTC
NA,TRBV7-2,TRBJ2-1,medium-sized,CASSQDFSYNEQFF,TGTGCCAGCAGCCAGGATTTCTCCTACAATGAGCAGTTCTTC
NA,TRBV9,TRBJ2-7,medium-sized,CASSVATGTSSYEQYF,TGTGCCAGCAGCGTAGCTACGGGGACCTCCTCCTACGAGCAGTACTTC
NA,TRBV20-1,TRBJ2-1,medium-sized,CSARDTGSSYNEQFF,TGCAGTGCTAGAGATACAGGGAGCTCCTACAATGAGCAGTTCTTC
TRBD1,TRBV6-1,TRBJ2-7,NA,CASSASPGQTYEQYF,TGTGCCAGCAGTGCCTCTCCGGGACAGACCTACGAGCAGTACTTC
NA,TRBV20-1,TRBJ2-3,medium-sized,CSARDFEAASFGTDTQYF,TGCAGTGCTAGAGATTTCGAGGCTGCCTCGTTCGGCACAGATACGCAGTATTTT
NA,TRBV21-1,TRBJ2-1,medium-sized,CAHTAPRLEMNNEQFF,TGTGCCCACACAGCCCCCCGGCTAGAGATGAACAATGAGCAGTTCTTC
NA,TRBV2,TRBJ1-1,large,CASSVIGNTEAFF,TGTGCCAGCAGTGTGATAGGGAACACTGAAGCTTTCTTT
NA,TRBV29-1,TRBJ2-7,medium-sized,CSVDTGFSYEQYF,TGCAGCGTCGATACCGGGTTCTCCTACGAGCAGTACTTC
NA,TRBV10-3,TRBJ2-1,medium-sized,CAITGDSYNEQFF,TGTGCCATCACGGGGGACTCCTACAATGAGCAGTTCTTC
NA,TRBV20-1,TRBJ2-5,large,CSARGGDSQETQYF,TGCAGTGCTAGAGGGGGGGACAGCCAAGAGACCCAGTACTTC
NA,TRBV4-1,TRBJ2-1,medium-sized,CASSLLGLPSYNEQFF,TGCGCCAGCAGCCTCCTCGGACTACCCTCCTACAATGAGCAGTTCTTC
NA,TRBV27,TRBJ2-1,few,CASSFYNEQFF,TGTGCCAGCAGTTTTTACAATGAGCAGTTCTTC
NA,TRBV29-1,TRBJ1-1,large,CSGGQFNTEAFF,TGCAGCGGCGGACAGTTTAACACTGAAGCTTTCTTT
TRBD1,TRBV5-5,TRBJ2-1,medium-sized,CASSLHRDRALNNEQFF,TGTGCCAGCAGCCTCCACCGGGACAGGGCTTTGAACAATGAGCAGTTCTTC
TRBD2,TRBV5-4,TRBJ2-3,medium-sized,CASSLSGADTQYF,TGTGCCAGCAGCTTGAGCGGGGCGGATACGCAGTATTTT
NA,TRBV19,TRBJ2-3,large,CASSIGGTSTDTQYF,TGTGCCAGTAGTATCGGCGGAACTAGCACAGATACGCAGTATTTT